This TCR beta chain was retrieved from a study of T cell responses to AZD1222 COVID-19 vaccine. Broader study findings: Most donors were white British and more were female, and clonal diversity was possibly underestimated. Baseline seropositives among AZD1222 recipients totaled only 5 to 7. Nearly half of spike-specific TCRs reportedly target unmutated variant regions.

Clones were read by immunoSEQ multiplex PCR, and TCRdb kept only the in-frame ones, dropping some. The table lists 95,000 to 100,000 clones, about four fifths of them singletons, with about 14% in the top ten. Second-dose groups at about 4 or about 12 weeks were pooled. In the case of this clone: What it binds is not known.

The sample here was peripheral blood, taken 28 days after the second AZD1222 dose. This sequence originates from an adult who received the AZD1222 COVID-19 vaccine.

CDR3 coding DNA: TGTGCCAGCAACCCCAGGGGTGGGTCTGAAGCTTTCTTT. The encoded protein is CASNPRGGSEAFF. The J gene is TRBJ1-1, the V gene TRBV14; maybe TRBD1 (6 bases). Germline CDR1 is SGHDN and CDR2 is FVKESK. Trimming shortened V by 7 bases and J by 6 bases, and 15 bases separated the two germline ends. The CDR3 is 13 residues long.